This TCR beta chain derives from a study of cytomegalovirus exposure and HLA in healthy donors (dated by TCRdb to between 2016 and 2019). Some background on the complete study: An earlier analysis of more than 550 of the donors reported around 280 Gb of sequence data and around 100 million unique TCR beta sequences obtained from around 170 million T cells. An early release covering more than 500 HLA-typed donors comprised approximately 300 gigabases of sequencing data and approximately 80 million unique TCR sequences. Of the roughly 400 genotyped donors, approximately 80% were placed in the genetic ancestry cluster associated with self-reported Caucasian donors. The study aimed to test whether cataloging public T cell receptors could reveal signatures of past pathogen exposure. Using immunosequencing, the study profiled T cell repertoires from roughly 650 subjects and related those repertoires to cytomegalovirus serostatus. Along with the roughly 700-subject first cohort, a separate validation cohort of roughly 110 different subjects was used. The study combined high-throughput TCR immunosequencing, statistical association of individual TCRs with disease status, and machine learning to predict cytomegalovirus infection status. To study patterns of TCR occurrence, a later analysis re-analyzed previously published TCR beta repertoires from hundreds of donors and added high-resolution HLA genotyping. The later analysis used no new phenotypic data to find candidate immune exposures, relying instead on TCR beta sequences and their occurrence across donors. An earlier analysis of roughly 600 of the donors used high-throughput TCR beta sequencing to judge whether each TCR beta V gene segment behaved as functional or pseudogenic. Alongside the repertoire data, information on donor age, sex, ethnicity and CMV serostatus was compiled. Genome-wide SNP genotypes for about 55% of the roughly 670 donors were used in a later genetic analysis, which treated that subset as a discovery cohort. All discovery cohort repertoires had been generated using a single sequencing platform. Both class I and class II loci were covered by HLA typing, at four-digit resolution. Typing coverage varied by locus: about 629-630 donors for A, B, C, DRB1 and DQB1; roughly 510 for DQA1; about 570 for DPA1; roughly 450 for DPB1. A handful of DR-DQ haplotypes were handled as single units for association and clustering because linkage in the cohort was strong. On average, approximately 250,000 unique TCR beta nucleotide sequences were sequenced per donor among 300 to 500 genotyped donors of the cohort, with roughly a sixth of those sequences being non-productive.

In total, 666 healthy bone marrow donors made up the cohort. At the time of sampling, every cohort member was nominally healthy, though immune exposures that went unrecorded were likely present. The donor was CMV seronegative and was included in the group of a few hundred seronegative cohort members. A peripheral blood sample was provided by each donor, and peripheral blood mononuclear cells were used for TCR beta sequencing. The Qiagen DNeasy Blood Extraction Kit was used to extract genomic DNA from the blood cell samples. The paper's findings and limits, for the study overall: According to a later analysis, parvovirus B19, influenza, CMV and Epstein-Barr virus appeared linked to several top co-occurrence clusters. The presence/absence analyses assumed that sequencing depth was roughly uniform across donors, and that assumption may not be true. In vitro tests confirmed that a few of the cytomegalovirus-associated TCR beta chains recognize cytomegalovirus antigens. CMV serostatus was the only immune exposure information available for the cohort. In the study, 150 to 200 TCR beta chains were listed as associated with cytomegalovirus. Across donors, most TCR sequences were observed very rarely, whereas some public TCRs were present in many individuals. Specific HLA alleles were associated with 18,000 or so TCR beta sequences at a false discovery rate of 0.05 in a later analysis. A group of highly shared sequence variants was considered likely to be a technical artifact of the sequencing pipeline. When HLA alleles, especially DR and DQ, strongly co-occurred, TCR associations were difficult to assign to individual alleles. The cohort was sequenced for TCR beta chains only, and without alpha or paired-chain data the features that could be detected were limited. It was suggested by the authors that the approach could potentially be generalized to other disease states and immunological phenotypes. About 15 rarely observed V segments, including chromosome 9 orphons, were excluded from the earlier analysis of several hundred of the donors because counts were too low. Correlated functional status among segregating V segments might reflect linkage disequilibrium, but an unknown experimental factor could not be ruled out. A further reported finding was that TCR beta sequences accurately predicted the HLA-A and HLA-B alleles for most subjects in the first cohort. A later genetic analysis reported fewer N-insertions in productive TCRs among donors in an Asian-associated ancestry cluster than the roughly 620-donor mean. In a later analysis, HLA-associated TCR beta chains showed more clonal expansion and lower generation probabilities than non-associated chains that were equally common. An earlier analysis of approximately 540 of the donors showed that most TCR beta V segments appeared in productive rearrangements either about 87% or about 30% of the time, which broadly matched IMGT annotations. A later genetic analysis associated a missense DCLRE1C variant with V-gene and J-gene trimming of TCR beta chains, and an independent cohort replicated the association. Cytomegalovirus status was reported to be diagnosed by the classifier with high specificity and sensitivity in both the original and validation cohorts. According to a later analysis, TCR association rates differed among HLA loci, with DRB1 alleles showing the most associated TCRs and HLA-C alleles showing the fewest. Because some donors lacked HLA typing at each locus, the association tests relied only on the typed subset. A later analysis found that most CMV-associated TCR beta chains appeared HLA-restricted, with HLA associations seemingly driven largely by CMV exposure.

The library was prepared using the immunoSEQ multiplex PCR assay. For the multiplex PCR, a mixture combining 60 forward primers for TCR Vbeta segments and 13 reverse primers for TCR Jbeta segments was used. The CDR3 region of rearranged TCR beta genes was amplified from genomic DNA with a multiplex PCR assay. Amplified TCR beta libraries were sequenced as 87-base-pair reads on the Illumina HiSeq System. The original methods were these. A later analysis counted approximately 74 million unique TCR beta chains across the 666 repertoires, and some 11 million of these chains were shared by at least two donors. Raw reads were error-corrected and collapsed into unique sequences by a nearest-neighbor algorithm in which closely related sequences were merged to remove PCR and sequencing errors. Alignment of CDR3 sequences to IMGT reference sequences was used to assign V, D and J gene segments. For a sequence to be retained, a match of at least six nucleotides to both a V gene segment and a J gene segment was required. Rearrangements were called productive when the CDR3 lacked stop codons and stayed in frame with V and J; all others were non-productive. CDR3 was defined by IMGT convention, running from the second conserved V-encoded cysteine to the conserved J-encoded phenylalanine. The earlier analysis of about 590 of the donors excluded sequences that lacked an unambiguous match to a single V gene segment. An earlier analysis of almost 600 of the donors classified V segments as functional when productive rearrangements were above 56.7% and as segregating when the standard deviation between donors was above 5%. A statistical classification framework was built to diagnose cytomegalovirus status from the catalog of TCR beta chain sequences. V and J gene assignment, in a later analysis, came from comparing TCR nucleotide sequences with IMGT/GENE-DB human TR gene sequences. The TCRdist pipeline was used in a later analysis to assign CDR3 sequences and most-parsimonious VDJ recombination scenarios. A later analysis defined each TCR beta chain by its CDR3 amino acid sequence plus V-gene family, and excluded reads lacking a unique V-gene family. A later analysis removed roughly 590 highly shared, low-generation-probability nucleotide sequences to deal with suspected cross-contamination and a sequencing artifact. For each public chain, a later analysis derived a clonal expansion index from normalized ranks of inferred template counts within each repertoire. In a later analysis, generation probabilities were computed with a VDJ recombination model fitted to out-of-frame rearrangements, and the resulting probabilities were checked against IGoR. In a later analysis, hypergeometric tests were used to score TCR-TCR, TCR-HLA and TCR-CMV co-occurrence, with a repertoire-size bias correction applied to TCR pairs. To estimate false discovery rates, a later analysis permuted the HLA or CMV assignments 20 times. A later analysis grouped co-occurring TCRs with DBSCAN, adding TCRdist sequence similarity when clustering within HLA-allele-positive subsets. For co-occurrence clustering, repertoires with fewer than 30,000 or more than 120,000 public chains were excluded, along with five repertoires with anomalous nucleotide sharing. TCRdb re-hosts the immuneACCESS table, in-frame sequences only. Its copies lack some clones; in the studies checked, an unresolved V gene accounts for under half of them, and the cause for the rest is not known. The DNA was the basis for D and trimming; V, J and clone size are from that table. The sample's records list 100,000 to 150,000 clones. 1.7% of the sample belongs to the ten largest clones.

A word on this clone: The clone's antigen remains unknown.

Sequenced sample: PBMCs. This TCR derives from a young man in good health and CMV-seronegative.

Here the CDR3 is given as CASSVQIQTNGYTF. The DNA is TGTGCCAGTAGTGTCCAGATCCAAACGAATGGCTACACCTTC. Recombination connected TRBV19 to TRBJ1-2; the D gene cannot be resolved reliably. CDR1 and CDR2 were assigned from the germline V gene (reference sequence) as LNHDA and SQIVND. The CDR3, from cysteine to phenylalanine, totals 14 residues. Solely the CDR3 DNA is kept, with 42 bases framed from the first base. The junction shows trimming of 5 bases on V and 6 bases on J, plus 16 bases between the germline ends.